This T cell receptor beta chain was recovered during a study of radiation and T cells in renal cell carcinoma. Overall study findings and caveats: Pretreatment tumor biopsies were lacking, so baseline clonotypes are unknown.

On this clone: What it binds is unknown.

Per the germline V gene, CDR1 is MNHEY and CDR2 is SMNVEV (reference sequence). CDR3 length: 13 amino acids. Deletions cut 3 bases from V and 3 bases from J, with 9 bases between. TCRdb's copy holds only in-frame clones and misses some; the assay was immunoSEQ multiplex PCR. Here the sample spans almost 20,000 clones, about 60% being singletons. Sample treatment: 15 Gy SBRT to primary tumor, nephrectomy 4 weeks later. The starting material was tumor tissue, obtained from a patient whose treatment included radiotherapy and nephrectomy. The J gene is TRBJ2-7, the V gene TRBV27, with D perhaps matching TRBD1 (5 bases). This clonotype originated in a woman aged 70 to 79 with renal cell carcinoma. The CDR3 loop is CASSLTAFYEQYF. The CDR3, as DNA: TGTGCCAGCAGTTTGACAGCTTTCTACGAGCAGTACTTC.